The 18 T cell receptor beta chains below were found in one sample sequenced in a study of cytomegalovirus exposure and HLA in healthy donors. The PCR contained 60 Vbeta and 13 Jbeta primers. This table comes from immunoSEQ multiplex PCR, and its TCRdb copy is limited to in-frame clones, with some not included. The sample lists around 39,000 clones, approximately 80% occurring once. The sequencing sample was made of PBMCs. The source is a man aged 25-45 years in good health and CMV-seronegative.

The chain has TRBV7-2 and TRBJ1-5; perhaps TRBD1 as D (5 bases). The germline V gene has CDR1 SGHTA and CDR2 FQGNSA. The CDR3 has 14 residues. V shed 5 bases and J shed 0 bases, with 8 bases lying between them. The chain's CDR3 is CASSLQGSNQPQHF. The CDR3 DNA reads as TGTGCCAGCAGCCTTCAGGGTAGCAATCAGCCCCAGCATTTT.

The genes are TRBV7-2 and TRBJ2-7; possibly TRBD2 for D (6 bases). Germline V gene lookup returns CDR1 SGHTA and CDR2 FQGNSA. Trimming pared 3 bases from V and 7 bases from J, leaving 13 bases between. The CDR3 extends over 13 amino acids. CDR3 residues: CASSFYGSGEQYF. For the CDR3, the DNA is TGTGCCAGCAGCTTTTACGGGAGCGGGGAGCAGTACTTC.

The CDR3 DNA follows: TGCAGCGTTGAAGATCCTCGGGCAGATACGCAGTATTTT. As protein: CSVEDPRADTQYF. This chain joins TRBV29-1 and TRBJ2-3; D call uncertain. The CDR3 length is 13 residues. From germline, CDR1 is SQVTM and CDR2 ANQGSEA. V shed 0 bases and J shed 4 bases, with 8 bases lying between them.

The chain couples TRBV10-3 to TRBJ1-1, with D uncertain. The CDR3 totals 13 residues. Trimming took 3 bases from V and 0 from J, leaving 5 bases between them. CDR1 is ENHRY, CDR2 SYGVKD, per germline. In nucleotides, the CDR3 is TGTGCCATCAGTGATCGGGTGAACACTGAAGCTTTCTTT. Translated: CAISDRVNTEAFF.

The chain couples TRBV30 to TRBJ2-2; 8 bases align to TRBD2. The CDR3 is 15 amino acids. V trimming: 0 bases; J trimming: 6 bases; junction bases outside the gene matches: 6. CDR1 GTSNPN and CDR2 SVGIG come from the germline V gene (reference sequence). The CDR3 DNA follows: TGTGCCTGGAGTGTAGCGGGAGAAGAATCCGGGGAGCTGTTTTTT. Translating it yields CAWSVAGEESGELFF.

The chain has TRBV5-1 and TRBJ1-2; 9 bases map to TRBD1. The J segment lost 7 bases and the V segment lost 5 bases, leaving 3 bases of the junction unmatched. This CDR3 comprises 12 residues. The germline V gene encodes CDR1 SGHRS and CDR2 YFSETQ. This CDR3 is CASRQGARGYTF. Written as DNA, the CDR3 is TGCGCCAGCAGACAGGGGGCCCGTGGCTACACCTTC.

The chain couples TRBV19 to TRBJ1-4; 8 nucleotides agree with TRBD1. CDR1 is LNHDA and CDR2 is SQIVND in the germline V gene (reference sequence). The CDR3 is 15 amino acids. The ends lost 6 bases at V and 4 bases at J; junction bases unmatched: 7. CDR3 sequence: CASRTRTGLNEKLFF. CDR3 DNA sequence: TGTGCCAGTAGGACAAGGACAGGGCTTAATGAAAAACTGTTTTTT.

This sequence joins TRBV10-2 and TRBJ2-5; D might be TRBD2 (6 bases). Per the germline V gene, CDR1 is WSHSY and CDR2 is SAAADI. This CDR3 is 14 amino acids long. Between the trimmed V and J ends, which lost 5 bases and 0 bases, there was a span of 10 bases. The CDR3 bases are TGCGCCAGCAGTCCTTCTAGCGACCAAGAGACCCAGTACTTC. Amino acids: CASSPSSDQETQYF.

The chain carries TRBV6-6 and TRBJ1-1; D call uncertain. From germline, CDR1 is MNHNY and CDR2 SVGAGI (reference sequence). This CDR3 has 14 residues. Trimming pared 5 bases from V and 0 bases from J, leaving 10 bases between. CDR3 bases: TGTGCCAGCAGTCCCCAATACATGAACACTGAAGCTTTCTTT. Translated: CASSPQYMNTEAFF.

DNA for the CDR3: TGTGCCAGCAGCCGACAGTATCAAGAGACCCAGTACTTC. Amino acids: CASSRQYQETQYF. This chain connects TRBV7-9 to TRBJ2-5; TRBD1 might be the D (5 bases). The V end lost 5 bases, the J end lost 2 bases, and 9 bases lay between the germline ends. CDR1 SEHNR and CDR2 FQNEAQ come from the germline V gene (reference sequence). The CDR3 runs 13 residues. Looking up the rest from reference TRBV7-9 and TRBJ2-5 gives the full variable domain: DTGVSQNPRHKITKRGQNVTFRCDPISEHNRLYWYRQTLGQGPEFLTYFQNEAQLEKSRLLSDRFSAERPKGSFSTLEIQRTEQGDSAMYLCASSRQYQETQYFGPGTRLLVL.

The rearrangement uses TRBV9 and TRBJ2-1, with 12 bases matching TRBD2. In germline, CDR1 is SGDLS, CDR2 YYNGEE. The length of the CDR3 is 16 residues. J was trimmed by 6 bases and V by 0 bases; bases with no gene match: 4. In nucleotides, the CDR3 is TGTGCCAGCAGCGTAGGACTAGCGGGAGAGGGCAATGAGCAGTTCTTC. Translated, it gives CASSVGLAGEGNEQFF.

V is TRBV9 and J is TRBJ2-5; a weak D match, TRBD2 (6 bases). Trimming stripped 2 bases from V and 1 base from J, with 9 bases between. CDR1 SGDLS and CDR2 YYNGEE come from the germline V gene. The CDR3 covers 14 residues. For the CDR3, the DNA is TGTGCCAGCAGCGTCTCGGGAGCCCAAGAGACCCAGTACTTC. Encoded protein: CASSVSGAQETQYF. Based on the CDR3 plus reference TRBV9 and TRBJ2-5, the full variable domain is DSGVTQTPKHLITATGQRVTLRCSPRSGDLSVYWYQQSLDQGLQFLIQYYNGEERAKGNILERFSAQQFPDLHSELNLSSLELGDSALYFCASSVSGAQETQYFGPGTRLLVL.

A few counts support this clone. This sequence joins TRBV7-8 and TRBJ2-6; no clear D gene. Trimming cost V 6 bases and J 3 bases, with 15 bases left between them. Germline V gene data show CDR1 as SGHVS and CDR2 as FQNEAQ. The CDR3 loop spans 16 amino acids. CDR3: CASRRRGIVGANVLTF. The CDR3 region has the DNA TGTGCCAGCAGAAGAAGAGGAATCGTTGGGGCCAACGTCCTGACTTTC. Filled out from reference TRBV7-8 and TRBJ2-6, the complete variable domain reads GAGVSQSPRYKVAKRGQDVALRCDPISGHVSLFWYQQALGQGPEFLTYFQNEAQLDKSGLPSDRFFAERPEGSVSTLKIQRTQQEDSAVYLCASRRRGIVGANVLTFGAGSRLTVL.

The rearrangement uses TRBV19 and TRBJ2-7; 10 nucleotides line up with TRBD1. This CDR3 region has 15 residues. V dropped 5 bases and J dropped 0; count of bases not matched to a gene: 4. From germline, CDR1 is LNHDA and CDR2 SQIVND (reference sequence). The CDR3 region has the DNA TGTGCCAGTAGTCCTCGGACAGGGGGCTCCTACGAGCAGTACTTC. This sequence encodes CASSPRTGGSYEQYF.

This chain joins TRBV4-3 and TRBJ2-3; 9 nucleotides match TRBD2. This CDR3 has 21 residues. Germline CDR1 is LGHNA and CDR2 is YSLEER. V dropped 3 bases and J dropped 0; count of bases not matched to a gene: 19. CDR3 coding DNA: TGCGCCAGCAGCCAGGGAACGTGGCTAGCGGGGCCAACTTCTAGCACAGATACGCAGTATTTT. It specifies CASSQGTWLAGPTSSTDTQYF.

V is TRBV11-1 and J is TRBJ2-7, with D unresolved. This CDR3 is 13 amino acids long. Trimming left V 5 bases short and J 2 bases short, with 10 bases between. The germline CDR1 and CDR2 sequences are SGHAT and FQDESV (reference sequence). The CDR3 nucleotides are TGTGCCAGCAGCCCCCAACAAGCCTACGAGCAGTACTTC. Translation gives CASSPQQAYEQYF.

J is TRBJ1-1 and V is TRBV6-5; no definite D call. The V gene lost 6 bases and the J gene lost 0 bases, with 14 bases spanning the gap. Germline CDR1 reads MNHEY; CDR2 reads SVGAGI. The CDR3 is 15 residues long. CDR3 sequence: CASSPEVRMNTEAFF. Here the CDR3 DNA reads TGTGCCAGCAGCCCCGAGGTGAGAATGAACACTGAAGCTTTCTTT.

V usage is TRBV4-3 and J usage is TRBJ2-1; perhaps TRBD2 as D (5 bases). Germline CDR1 LGHNA, CDR2 YSLEER. V shed 1 base and J shed 7 bases, with 14 bases lying between them. This CDR3 comprises 15 residues. CDR3: CASSQGALAGNEQFF. In nucleotides, the CDR3 is TGCGCCAGCAGCCAAGGAGCCCTAGCTGGTAATGAGCAGTTCTTC.